The subject of this entry is one TCR beta chain. Only a few counts were recorded for this clone. It has no known antigen specificity. Base quality data are lacking; no much larger clone is found one base away. The entry originates in a study of cytomegalovirus exposure and HLA in healthy donors (dated by TCRdb to 2016 to 2017). In the study overall: An earlier analysis of a few hundred of the donors reported under 300 Gb of sequence data and about 120 million unique TCR beta sequences obtained from about 180 million T cells. An early release that covered more than 550 HLA-typed donors contained approximately 320 gigabases of sequencing data and tens of millions of unique TCR sequences. Of the 300 to 400 genotyped donors, about 80% fell in the genetic ancestry cluster associated with self-reported Caucasian donors. The study aimed to test whether cataloging public T cell receptors could reveal signatures of past pathogen exposure. The study used immunosequencing to profile the T cell repertoires of around 600 subjects and linked those repertoires to cytomegalovirus serostatus. Besides the first cohort of roughly 640 subjects, a separate validation cohort made up of over a hundred different subjects was used. High-throughput TCR immunosequencing, statistical association of individual TCRs with disease status, and machine learning were combined to predict cytomegalovirus infection status. In a later analysis, previously published TCR beta repertoires from about 640 donors were re-analyzed and high-resolution HLA genotyping was added so that TCR occurrence patterns could be studied. Rather than using new phenotypic data, the later analysis identified candidate immune exposures from TCR beta sequences and from how often those sequences occurred across donors. In an earlier analysis of more than 550 of the donors, high-throughput TCR beta sequencing was used to judge whether each TCR beta V gene segment behaved as functional or pseudogenic. Donor age, sex, ethnicity and CMV serostatus were collected together with the repertoire data. Genome-wide SNP genotypes for about 65% of the roughly 670 donors were used in a later genetic analysis, which treated that subset as a discovery cohort. All discovery cohort repertoires had been generated using a single sequencing platform. Class I and class II HLA loci were covered by the typing at four-digit resolution. The number of typed donors differed by locus: roughly 629-640 for A, B, C, DRB1 and DQB1; some 540 for DQA1; 606 for DPA1; and roughly 490 for DPB1. About five DR-DQ haplotypes were handled as single units for association and clustering because linkage in the cohort was strong. Across around 400 genotyped donors of the cohort, an average of about 200,000 unique TCR beta nucleotide sequences per donor were sequenced, and roughly 20% of those sequences were non-productive.

The library relied on the immunoSEQ multiplex PCR assay. A mixture of 60 forward primers for TCR Vbeta segments and 13 reverse primers for TCR Jbeta segments was used in the multiplex PCR. Amplification of the CDR3 region of rearranged TCR beta genes was performed with a multiplex PCR assay on genomic DNA. Amplified TCR beta libraries were sequenced as 87-base-pair reads on the Illumina HiSeq System. The authors' pipeline ran thus. A later analysis counted approximately 74 million unique TCR beta chains across the 550 to 700 repertoires, and around 9.9 million of these chains were shared by at least two donors. A nearest-neighbor algorithm error-corrected the raw reads and collapsed the reads into unique sequences, merging closely related sequences to remove PCR and sequencing errors. Alignment of CDR3 sequences to IMGT reference sequences was used to assign V, D and J gene segments. Each retained sequence needed at least a six-nucleotide match to both a V gene segment and a J gene segment. A rearrangement was called productive if the CDR3 had no stop codons and remained in frame with V and J, and every other rearrangement was called non-productive. CDR3 was defined by IMGT convention, running from the second conserved V-encoded cysteine to the conserved J-encoded phenylalanine. In an earlier analysis of more than 550 of the donors, sequences lacking an unambiguous match to a single V gene segment were excluded. In an earlier analysis of about 590 of the donors, a V segment was called functional when productive rearrangements were above 56.7%, and segregating when the standard deviation between donors exceeded 5%. To diagnose cytomegalovirus status from the catalog of TCR beta chain sequences, a statistical classification framework was built. In a later analysis, TCR nucleotide sequences were compared against IMGT/GENE-DB human TR gene sequences so that V and J genes could be assigned. In a later analysis, CDR3 sequences and most-parsimonious VDJ recombination scenarios were assigned using the TCRdist pipeline. A later analysis defined each TCR beta chain by its CDR3 amino acid sequence plus V-gene family, and excluded reads lacking a unique V-gene family. To address suspected cross-contamination and a sequencing artifact, a later analysis removed approximately 600 highly shared, low-generation-probability nucleotide sequences. In a later analysis, a clonal expansion index was calculated for each public chain from normalized within-repertoire ranks of inferred template counts. Generation probabilities in a later analysis came from a VDJ recombination model fitted to out-of-frame rearrangements, and those results were checked against IGoR. In a later analysis, TCR-TCR, TCR-HLA and TCR-CMV co-occurrence was scored with hypergeometric tests, and a repertoire-size bias correction was applied to TCR pairs. A later analysis estimated false discovery rates by permuting HLA or CMV assignments 20 times. A later analysis grouped co-occurring TCRs with DBSCAN, adding TCRdist sequence similarity when clustering within HLA-allele-positive subsets. Repertoires with fewer than 30,000 or more than 120,000 public chains, plus five repertoires with anomalous nucleotide sharing, were excluded from co-occurrence clustering. Not all clones reach the TCRdb copy of this immuneACCESS table, which keeps in-frame sequences only. Checked studies attribute under half of the gap to unresolved V genes and leave the rest unexplained. V, J and clone size are those of that table, while D and trimming were read from the DNA. This sample is represented by 100,000 to 150,000 clones; approximately 72% of them were singletons. The ten largest account for 8.2% of the sample.

V is pruned by 0 bases and J by 4 bases, leaving 4 bases of the junction without a gene match. CDR1 and CDR2 are drawn from the germline V gene: SGHDT, YYEEEE. Counted from cysteine to phenylalanine, this CDR3 has 15 amino acids. Only the CDR3 part of the read is kept: 45 bases, read in frame from the first base. Findings and caveats that apply to the study as a whole: A later analysis found that most CMV-associated TCR beta chains appeared HLA-restricted, with HLA associations seemingly driven largely by CMV exposure. At a false discovery rate of 0.05, a later analysis linked 16,951 TCR beta sequences to specific HLA alleles. The study listed 164 TCR beta chains as associated with cytomegalovirus. A further reported finding was that TCR beta sequences accurately predicted the HLA-A and HLA-B alleles for most subjects in the first cohort. Correlated functional status among segregating V segments might reflect linkage disequilibrium, but an unknown experimental factor could not be ruled out. The classifier was reported to diagnose cytomegalovirus status with high specificity and sensitivity in both the original cohort and the validation cohort. V-gene and J-gene trimming of TCR beta chains was associated with a missense DCLRE1C variant in a later genetic analysis, and the association was replicated in an independent cohort. In a later analysis, HLA-associated TCR beta chains were found to be more clonally expanded and to have lower generation probabilities than equally common non-associated chains. Across donors, most TCR sequences were observed very rarely, whereas some public TCRs were present in many individuals. According to a later analysis, parvovirus B19, influenza, CMV and Epstein-Barr virus appeared linked to several top co-occurrence clusters. Strong co-occurrence of HLA alleles, especially DR and DQ, made assigning TCR associations to individual alleles difficult. In a later analysis, TCR association rates were found to vary across HLA loci, with the most associated TCRs seen for DRB1 alleles and the fewest for HLA-C alleles. Because some donors lacked HLA typing at each locus, the association tests relied only on the typed subset. Only TCR beta chains were sequenced in this cohort, and the absence of alpha or paired-chain data limited detectable features. A later genetic analysis reported fewer N-insertions in productive TCRs among donors in an Asian-associated ancestry cluster than the roughly 700-donor mean. The presence/absence analyses assumed that sequencing depth was roughly uniform across donors, and that assumption may not be true. The sequencing pipeline was judged likely to have produced a cluster of highly shared sequence variants as a technical artifact. Because counts were too low, seventeen rarely observed V segments, including chromosome 9 orphons, were left out of the earlier analysis of a few hundred of the donors. Because the 87-base-pair reads could not distinguish some IMGT-functional V segments, including TRBV6-2 and TRBV6-3, those segments were excluded. In vitro tests confirmed that a few of the cytomegalovirus-associated TCR beta chains recognize cytomegalovirus antigens. Broadly in line with IMGT annotations, most TCR beta V segments showed up in productive rearrangements about 87% or about 30% of the time in an earlier analysis of around 550 of the donors. The authors suggested that the approach could potentially be extended to other disease states and immunological phenotypes. Immune exposure information for the cohort was limited to CMV serostatus.

The cohort consisted of 650 to 700 healthy bone marrow donors. Cohort members were all nominally healthy when sampled, although unrecorded immune exposures were likely present. The donor tested CMV seropositive and was one of the 289 seropositive cohort members. A peripheral blood sample was collected from each donor, and TCR beta sequencing was performed on peripheral blood mononuclear cells. The Qiagen DNeasy Blood Extraction Kit was used to extract genomic DNA from the blood cell samples. This clonotype was obtained from a woman aged 40 to 55 in good health and CMV-seropositive. The sequence links TRBV5-6 to TRBJ1-1, and 9 junction bases match TRBD1. The specimen sequenced was PBMCs. DNA sequence: TGTGCCAGCAGCTTGGACAGGGGGCGCGGCACTGAAGCTTTCTTT. This sequence encodes CASSLDRGRGTEAFF. Outside the CDR3, residues come from the reference TRBV5-6 and TRBJ1-1 proteins, so the full variable domain is: DAGVTQSPTHLIKTRGQQVTLRCSPKSGHDTVSWYQQALGQGPQFIFQYYEEEERQRGNFPDRFSGHQFPNYSSELNVNALLLGDSALYLCASSLDRGRGTEAFFGQGTRLTVV.